The source of this T cell receptor beta chain is a study of blood T cell repertoires in COVID-19 (dated by TCRdb to 2019 to 2021). For the wider study: Samples covering the acute and convalescent phases of COVID-19 were provided by collaborators in the United States, Italy and Spain. The material from the prospective study consisted of cDNA or gDNA derived from T cells, B-cell-depleted T cells, or PBMCs. Deeply sampled blood TCRbeta repertoires from subjects exposed to, actively infected with, or recovered from COVID-19 were included in the dataset. The repertoires were released in a freely available public database intended as a resource for research on the immune response to SARS-CoV-2. The samples were drawn from two sources: the first 160 participants of the ongoing ImmuneRACE study, and 1,000 to 1,500 subjects contributed by 6 global collaborators. The sample metadata nearly always contained a de-identified subject ID, COVID-19 status, age in years and sex. Where HLA class I and class II types were available, the types were taken from metadata supplied by the sample provider, not from assay-based typing. Broad study findings and their caveats: How much clinical and demographic metadata was included differed by source and by participant, and the metadata was provided uncurated.

Of note for this clone: Its antigen remains unidentified. No base qualities exist here, and no much larger clone lies one base off it.

V is pared back by 2 bases and J by 3 bases, with 4 bases lying between the germline termini. Reading from cysteine to phenylalanine, the CDR3 counts 12 amino acids. The entry retains the CDR3 DNA only, 36 bases that are in frame from base 1. The germline V gene yields MNHEY for CDR1 and SVGEGT for CDR2. TCRbeta CDR3 regions were amplified from genomic DNA by means of the immunoSEQ Assay, a bias-controlled multiplex PCR. Per the authors' processing: The number of nucleated cells in each sample was estimated by amplification of reference gene primers within the assay. To quantify the absolute abundance of each unique TCRbeta CDR3 rearrangement, sequence reads were collapsed and filtered. For each sample, productive Simpson clonality was calculated as the square root of Simpson's diversity index across productive rearrangements. This is the immuneACCESS table as TCRdb keeps it, with only in-frame sequences that have V and J called. A part of the clones is gone; compared with another copy, unresolved V genes explain less than half, and the rest is unexplained. The V and J calls and the clone size are those of that table, but D and trimming were determined from the DNA. The sample yields approximately 220,000 clones; around 85% were counted once. The ten largest clones take up over 15% of the sample.

Participants in the prospective study were aged about 18 to 89 years, lived in about two dozen United States geographic areas, and enrolled through a virtual design. In the prospective study, participants were assigned to cohorts based on the clinical history participants reported in a screening survey and a study questionnaire. Recovered participants in ImmuneRACE Cohort 3 were defined by two consecutive negative NP/OP PCR tests, clearance by a healthcare professional, or resolution of symptoms. Mobile phlebotomists in the prospective study collected whole blood, serum and a nasopharyngeal or oropharyngeal swab from every participant. Participants in the prospective study had the option to provide additional blood draws and questionnaires over a roughly two-month period. Before DNA extraction, prospective study blood samples were shipped either frozen or at room temperature.

The clonotype comes from a man aged 40-55 years who had recovered from COVID-19. Sequencing used PBMCs or T cells enriched from blood (not recorded which). This receptor chain uses TRBV6-2 or TRBV6-3 and TRBJ1-2; the D gene remains uncertain. The CDR3 reads as follows: CASSYRDYGYTF. The DNA sequence reads TGTGCCAGCAGTTACCGGGACTATGGCTACACCTTC.